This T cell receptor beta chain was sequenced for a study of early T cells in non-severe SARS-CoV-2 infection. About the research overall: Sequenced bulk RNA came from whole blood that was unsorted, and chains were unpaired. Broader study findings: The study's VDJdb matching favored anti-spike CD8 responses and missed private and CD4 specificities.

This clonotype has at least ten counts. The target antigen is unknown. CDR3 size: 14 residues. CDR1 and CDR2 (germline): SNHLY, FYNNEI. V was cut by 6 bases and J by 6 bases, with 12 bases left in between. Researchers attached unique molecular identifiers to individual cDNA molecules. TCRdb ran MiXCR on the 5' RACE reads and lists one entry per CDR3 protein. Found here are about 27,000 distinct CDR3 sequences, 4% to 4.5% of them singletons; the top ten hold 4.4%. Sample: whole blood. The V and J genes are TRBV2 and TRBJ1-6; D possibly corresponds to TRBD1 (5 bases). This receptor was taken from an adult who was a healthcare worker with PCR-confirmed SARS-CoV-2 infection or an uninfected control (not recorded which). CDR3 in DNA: TGTGCCAGCAGCCCTGGGACTGGTAATTCACCCCTCCACTTT. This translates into CASSPGTGNSPLHF.